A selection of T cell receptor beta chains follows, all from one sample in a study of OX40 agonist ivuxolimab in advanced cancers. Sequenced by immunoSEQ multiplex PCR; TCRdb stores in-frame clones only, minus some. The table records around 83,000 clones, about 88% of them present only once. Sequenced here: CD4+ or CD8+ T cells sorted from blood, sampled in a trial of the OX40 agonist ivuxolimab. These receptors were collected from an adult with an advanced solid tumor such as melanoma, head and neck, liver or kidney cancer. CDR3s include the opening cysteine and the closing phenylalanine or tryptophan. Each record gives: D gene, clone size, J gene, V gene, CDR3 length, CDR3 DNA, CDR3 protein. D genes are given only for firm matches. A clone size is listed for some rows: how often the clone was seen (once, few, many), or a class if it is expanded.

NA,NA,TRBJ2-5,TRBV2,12,TGTGCCAGCAGACCTCGAGGAGGGGGCCAGTACTTC,CASRPRGGGQYF
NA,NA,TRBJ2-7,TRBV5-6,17,TGTGCCAGCAGCTTGTTTAGTAGCGCAACTATCCGTGGCGAGCAGTACTTC,CASSLFSSATIRGEQYF
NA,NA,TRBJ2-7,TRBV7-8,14,TGTGCCAGCAGCTACGACAGGAGCTCCTACGAGCAGTACTTC,CASSYDRSSYEQYF
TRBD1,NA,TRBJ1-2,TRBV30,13,TGTGCCTCCCGGGACAGGGCTAACTATGGCTACACCTTC,CASRDRANYGYTF
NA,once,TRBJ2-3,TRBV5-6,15,TGTGCCAGCAGCCGGACTACAGGGAGCACAGATACGCAGTATTTT,CASSRTTGSTDTQYF
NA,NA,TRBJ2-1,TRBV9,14,TGTGCCAGCAGCCGGACTTACACCTACAATGAGCAGTTCTTC,CASSRTYTYNEQFF
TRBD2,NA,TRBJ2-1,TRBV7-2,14,TGTGCCAGCAGCTCGACTAGCGGACTCAATGAGCAGTTCTTC,CASSSTSGLNEQFF
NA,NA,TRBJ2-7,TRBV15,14,TGTGCCACCAGCAGAGGGGGGGCGATGTACGAGCAGTACTTC,CATSRGGAMYEQYF
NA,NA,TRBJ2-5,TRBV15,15,TGTGCCACCAGCAGAGATCTGGGCAGGGAAGAGACCCAGTACTTC,CATSRDLGREETQYF
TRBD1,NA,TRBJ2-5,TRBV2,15,TGTGCCAGCAGTAAGACAGGGGACTACCAAGAGACCCAGTACTTC,CASSKTGDYQETQYF
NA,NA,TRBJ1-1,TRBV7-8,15,TGTGCCAGCAGCGTACAGGGAGCGCTTAGCACTGAAGCTTTCTTT,CASSVQGALSTEAFF
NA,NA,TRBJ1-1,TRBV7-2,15,TGTGCCAGCAGGCTCTCGTGGGGGGCGAGCACTGAAGCTTTCTTT,CASRLSWGASTEAFF
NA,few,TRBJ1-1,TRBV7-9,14,TGTGCCAGCAGCTTAGTTGAGTTGAACACTGAAGCTTTCTTT,CASSLVELNTEAFF
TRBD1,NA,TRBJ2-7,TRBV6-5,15,TGTGCCAGCAGACGGGACAGGGAATATCCCTACGAGCAGTACTTC,CASRRDREYPYEQYF
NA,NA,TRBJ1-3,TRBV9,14,TGTGCCAGCACCGAGGGCTATTCTGGAAACACCATATATTTT,CASTEGYSGNTIYF
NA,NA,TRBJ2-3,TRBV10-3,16,TGTGCCATCAGTTCCGGGACTCAGGGGTTCGGGTATACGCAGTATTTT,CAISSGTQGFGYTQYF
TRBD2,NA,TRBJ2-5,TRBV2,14,TGTGCCAGCAGACGGACTAGCGGAGGGGAGACCCAGTACTTC,CASRRTSGGETQYF
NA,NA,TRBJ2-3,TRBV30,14,TGTGCCTGGAGTGTTGGCGGTGGCACAGATACGCAGTATTTT,CAWSVGGGTDTQYF
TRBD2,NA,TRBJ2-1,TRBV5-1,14,TGCGCCAGCAACCCGGGACTAGCGGACAATGAGCAGTTCTTC,CASNPGLADNEQFF
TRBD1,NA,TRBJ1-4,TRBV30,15,TGTGCCTGGAGTCAAGCCGGGACAGGGAATGAAAAACTGTTTTTT,CAWSQAGTGNEKLFF
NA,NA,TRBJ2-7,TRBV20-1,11,TGCAGTGCTAGCAGGGATTACGAGCAGTACTTC,CSASRDYEQYF
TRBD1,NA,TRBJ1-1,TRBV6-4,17,TGTGCCAGCAGTATCGGGACAGGTACCCCGTGGGACACTGAAGCTTTCTTT,CASSIGTGTPWDTEAFF
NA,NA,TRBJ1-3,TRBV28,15,TGTGCCAGCAGTACAGGGAGAGGAAATGGAAACACCATATATTTT,CASSTGRGNGNTIYF
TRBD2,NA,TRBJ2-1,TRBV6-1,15,TGTGCCAGCGGGATCGGACTAGCGGGAGAGTATGAGCAGTTCTTC,CASGIGLAGEYEQFF
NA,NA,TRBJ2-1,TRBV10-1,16,TGCGCCAGCAGTGAGGCCCCTCAGGGAGCGATCAATGAGCAGTTCTTC,CASSEAPQGAINEQFF
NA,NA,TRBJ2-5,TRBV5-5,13,TGTGCCAGCAGCTTGGGACGGCAAGAGACCCAGTACTTC,CASSLGRQETQYF
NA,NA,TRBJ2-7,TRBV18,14,TGTGCCAGCTCACCAGCTGGTGACTCCTACGAGCAGTACTTC,CASSPAGDSYEQYF
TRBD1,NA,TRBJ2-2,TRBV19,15,TGTGCCAGTAGTTACAGGGGTCCTAACACCGGGGAGCTGTTTTTT,CASSYRGPNTGELFF
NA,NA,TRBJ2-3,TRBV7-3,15,TGTGCCAGCAGCTTATACGGGACTGTCACAGATACGCAGTATTTT,CASSLYGTVTDTQYF
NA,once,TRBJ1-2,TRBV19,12,TGTGCCAGTAACTCCCGACTGTATGGCTACACCTTC,CASNSRLYGYTF
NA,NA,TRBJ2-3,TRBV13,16,TGTGCCAGCAGCACCCAAGCGGACCCATTCACAGATACGCAGTATTTT,CASSTQADPFTDTQYF
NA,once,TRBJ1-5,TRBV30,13,TGTGCCTTCTCATTGTCGACCGATCAGCCCCAGCATTTT,CAFSLSTDQPQHF
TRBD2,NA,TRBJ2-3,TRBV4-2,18,TGTGCCAGCAGCCAAAAGGGCGATAGCGGGAGCACCACAGATACGCAGTATTTT,CASSQKGDSGSTTDTQYF
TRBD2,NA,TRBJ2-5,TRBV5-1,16,TGCGCCAGCAGCTTGGGACTAGCGGGAGGGCAAGAGACCCAGTACTTC,CASSLGLAGGQETQYF
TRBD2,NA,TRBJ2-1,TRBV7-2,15,TGTGCCAGCAGCCCACGACTAGCGGGGGACATGAAGCAGTTCTTC,CASSPRLAGDMKQFF
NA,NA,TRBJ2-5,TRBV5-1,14,TGCGCCAGCAGCGGGGCGGGCGGAGAAGAGACCCAGTACTTC,CASSGAGGEETQYF
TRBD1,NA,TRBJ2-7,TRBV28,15,TGTGCCAGCAGTACCTCCGGGACAGGGGCTTCCGAGCAGTACTTC,CASSTSGTGASEQYF
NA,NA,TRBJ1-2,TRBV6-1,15,TGTGCCAGCAGACACGAAAGTCTGGTACGCTATGGCTACACCTTC,CASRHESLVRYGYTF
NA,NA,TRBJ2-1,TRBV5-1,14,TGCGCCAGCAGCTCGGGACTTCCCGAGGGTGAGCAGTTCTTC,CASSSGLPEGEQFF
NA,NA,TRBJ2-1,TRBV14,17,TGTGCCAGCAGCCAAGACCCGGCGGCGGAGGGAGTATATGAGCAGTTCTTC,CASSQDPAAEGVYEQFF
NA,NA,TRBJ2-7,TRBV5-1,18,TGCGCCAGCAGCTTGGGGAGTAGCGGATACCAACTCGCCTACGAGCAGTACTTC,CASSLGSSGYQLAYEQYF
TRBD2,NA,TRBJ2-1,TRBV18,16,TGTGCCAGCTCACAACCGGGGCTAGCGGGAGTTAATGAGCAGTTCTTC,CASSQPGLAGVNEQFF
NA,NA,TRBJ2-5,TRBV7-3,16,TGTGCCAGCAGCTTAACCGGTAACGGGTATAGGGAGACCCAGTACTTC,CASSLTGNGYRETQYF
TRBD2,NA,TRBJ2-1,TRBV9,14,TGTGCCAGCGGTAGTAGCGGGCTGATTAATGAGCAGTTCTTC,CASGSSGLINEQFF
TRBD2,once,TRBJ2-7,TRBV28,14,TGTGCCAGCAGTTTTCTAGCGGGAGCGGGCGAGCAGTACTTC,CASSFLAGAGEQYF
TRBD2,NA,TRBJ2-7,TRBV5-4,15,TGTGCCAGCAGCAACCAACTAGCGGGAGCTGACGAGCAGTACTTC,CASSNQLAGADEQYF
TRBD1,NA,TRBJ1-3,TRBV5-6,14,TGTGCCAGCAGCGGGACAGGGGGAGGAAACACCATATATTTT,CASSGTGGGNTIYF
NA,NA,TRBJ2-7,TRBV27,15,TGTGCCAGCAGTCGATATGGTGGTAGCGGCTACGAGCAGTACTTC,CASSRYGGSGYEQYF
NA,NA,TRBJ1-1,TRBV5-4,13,TGTGCCAGCAGCGATTCGCCGAACACTGAAGCTTTCTTT,CASSDSPNTEAFF
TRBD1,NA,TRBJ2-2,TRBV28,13,TGTGCCAGCGGGACAGTAAACACCGGGGAGCTGTTTTTT,CASGTVNTGELFF
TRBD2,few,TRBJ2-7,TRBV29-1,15,TGCAGCGTAGCGGGGTTCAGTAGCGGAGACTACGAGCAGTACTTC,CSVAGFSSGDYEQYF
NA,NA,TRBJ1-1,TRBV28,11,TGTGCCAGCGGACAGAACACTGAAGCTTTCTTT,CASGQNTEAFF
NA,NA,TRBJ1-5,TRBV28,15,TGTGCCAGCGGACGATACGGGTACACGGTTCAGCCCCAGCATTTT,CASGRYGYTVQPQHF
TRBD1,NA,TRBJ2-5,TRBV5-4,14,TGTGCCAGCAGTACTACAGGGGTGGGAGAGACCCAGTACTTC,CASSTTGVGETQYF
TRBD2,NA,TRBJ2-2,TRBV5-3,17,TGTGCCAGAAGCTTGTCAGCTAACGGGAGGCGACCCGGGGAGCTGTTTTTT,CARSLSANGRRPGELFF
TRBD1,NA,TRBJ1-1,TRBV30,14,TGTGCCTGGAGTGGGACAGGGTTAGTCACTGAAGCTTTCTTT,CAWSGTGLVTEAFF
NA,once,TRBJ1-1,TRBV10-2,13,TGCGCCAGCAGTGTTGGGCAGAACACTGAAGCTTTCTTT,CASSVGQNTEAFF
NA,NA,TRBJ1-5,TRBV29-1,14,TGCAGCGTAGCCGTCGGGGACCCTACTCAGCCCCAGCATTTT,CSVAVGDPTQPQHF
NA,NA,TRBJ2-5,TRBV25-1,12,TGTGCCAGCGCTGGAAGGGGAGAGACCCAGTACTTC,CASAGRGETQYF